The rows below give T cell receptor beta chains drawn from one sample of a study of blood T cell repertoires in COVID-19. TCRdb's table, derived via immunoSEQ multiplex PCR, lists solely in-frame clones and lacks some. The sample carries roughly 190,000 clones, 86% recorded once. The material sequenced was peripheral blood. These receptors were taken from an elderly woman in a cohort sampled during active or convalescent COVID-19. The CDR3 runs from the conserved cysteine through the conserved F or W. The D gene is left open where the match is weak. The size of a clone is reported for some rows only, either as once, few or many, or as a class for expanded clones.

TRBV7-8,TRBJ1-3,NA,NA,CASSLRRNSGNTIYF,TGTGCCAGCAGCTTGAGGAGGAACTCTGGAAACACCATATATTTT
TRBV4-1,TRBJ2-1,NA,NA,CASTPGDVAYNEQFF,TGCGCCAGCACGCCAGGGGACGTAGCCTACAATGAGCAGTTCTTC
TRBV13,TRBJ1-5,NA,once,CASSLMVDQPQHF,TGTGCCAGCAGCTTGATGGTAGATCAGCCCCAGCATTTT
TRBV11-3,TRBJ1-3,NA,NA,CASSQGHISGNTIYF,TGTGCCAGCAGCCAGGGACATATCTCTGGAAACACCATATATTTT
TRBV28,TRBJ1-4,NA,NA,CASSSGGGNEKLFF,TGTGCCAGCAGCTCGGGGGGAGGGAATGAAAAACTGTTTTTT
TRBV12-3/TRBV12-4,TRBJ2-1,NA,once,CASSLSEGREQFF,TGTGCCAGCAGTTTATCGGAGGGGAGGGAGCAGTTCTTC
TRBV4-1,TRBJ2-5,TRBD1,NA,CASSSRFRDRAPETQYF,TGCGCCAGCAGCTCAAGATTTCGGGACAGGGCTCCAGAGACCCAGTACTTC
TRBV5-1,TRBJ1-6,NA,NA,CASSRDIGNSPLHF,TGCGCCAGCAGCCGGGACATAGGAAATTCACCCCTCCACTTT
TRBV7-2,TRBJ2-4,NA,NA,CASSLDRYIQYF,TGTGCCAGCAGCTTAGACAGATACATTCAGTACTTC
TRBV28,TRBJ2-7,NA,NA,CASIDQGNTYEQYF,TGTGCCAGCATAGATCAGGGGAATACTTACGAGCAGTACTTC
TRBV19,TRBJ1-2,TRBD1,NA,CASSIIYRPTGTYGYTF,TGTGCCAGTAGTATCATCTACCGTCCGACAGGGACCTATGGCTACACCTTC